A single sample is the source of the 7 T cell receptor beta chains below, sequenced in a study of CD8+ T cells in alopecia areata. Treatment: oral pan-JAK inhibitor, 5-10 mg twice daily. RNA extraction was followed by reverse transcription into cDNA, which acted as the sequencing template. The assay was immunoSEQ multiplex PCR, and TCRdb's table has in-frame clones only and misses some. The sample lists roughly 100,000 clones; roughly three fifths were seen once. The material sequenced was CD8+ T cells sorted from blood, taken at week 4, from a patient treated with tofacitinib. Every receptor here comes from a human donor with alopecia areata.

The chain joins TRBV29-1 to TRBJ1-2; D is possibly TRBD1 (5 bases). The germline V gene has CDR1 SQVTM and CDR2 ANQGSEA. This CDR3 is 13 amino acids long. Trimming left V 0 bases short and J 8 bases short, with 13 bases between. The CDR3 DNA follows: TGCAGCGTTGAAGAGGGGCTTCAGGAAGGCTACACCTTC. It codes for CSVEEGLQEGYTF.

The sample holds many counts of this clone. The chain is built from TRBV7-2 and TRBJ2-5; D unresolved. V lost 4 bases to trimming and J lost 2 bases, with 20 bases between them. Germline V gene lookup returns CDR1 SGHTA and CDR2 FQGNSA. The CDR3 sequence is 17 residues long. The CDR3 bases are TGTGCCAGCAGCTCTCCAATCTCGTGGACGGTGCAAGAGACCCAGTACTTC. This translates into CASSSPISWTVQETQYF.

This clone came up a few times. This chain connects TRBV29-1 to TRBJ2-5; D is unresolved. Trimming shortened V by 5 bases and J by 1 base, and 11 bases separated the two germline ends. The CDR3 is 13 amino acids. Looked up from germline, CDR1 is SQVTM and CDR2 is ANQGSEA. This CDR3 is CSVSPGSQETQYF. The CDR3 region has the DNA TGCAGCGTTTCCCCAGGTTCCCAAGAGACCCAGTACTTC.

This clone has only a few counts. V gene TRBV5-6 combines with J gene TRBJ2-3; TRBD1 matches 10 bases. V lost 0 bases to trimming and J lost 4 bases; unmatched junction nucleotides: 5. This CDR3 comprises 16 residues. CDR1 and CDR2 from the germline V gene are SGHDT and YYEEEE. CDR3 amino acids: CASSLEETGGPDTQYF. DNA for the CDR3: TGTGCCAGCAGCTTGGAGGAGACAGGGGGCCCAGATACGCAGTATTTT.

This chain connects TRBV2 to TRBJ2-7; maybe TRBD2 (5 bases). The length of the CDR3 is 12 residues. CDR1 SNHLY and CDR2 FYNNEI come from the germline V gene. V was trimmed by 7 bases and J by 7 bases, leaving 14 bases between them. The CDR3 DNA reads as TGTGCCAGCATATATACTGGCGGGGAGCAGTACTTC. Amino acids: CASIYTGGEQYF.

This chain links TRBV5-5 with TRBJ1-1; 7 bases align to TRBD1. V gave up 5 bases and J gave up 8 bases; unmatched junction bases: 9. Germline V gives CDR1 SGHKS, CDR2 YYEKEE (reference sequence). The CDR3 sequence is 13 residues long. In DNA, the CDR3 is TGTGCCAGCAGGATGACAGGGAGGTCCGAAGCTTTCTTT. This gives the protein CASRMTGRSEAFF.

The chain is built from TRBV7-9 and TRBJ1-3; D remains ambiguous. V lost 4 bases and J 2 bases, leaving 12 bases between the germline ends. CDR1 is SEHNR and CDR2 is FQNEAQ in the germline V gene (reference sequence). The CDR3 runs 15 residues. The CDR3 DNA sequence: TGTGCCAGCAGCTCCCCGACCGTTACTGGAAACACCATATATTTT. This sequence encodes CASSSPTVTGNTIYF.